This is a list of T cell receptor beta chains from one sample in a study of T cells in Graves' hyperthyroidism and ophthalmopathy. TCRdb itself ran the multiplex PCR reads through MiXCR, one entry per CDR3 protein. This table holds roughly 800,000 distinct CDR3 sequences, more than 30% found once. Sequencing was done on a sample of blood. Receptors were obtained from a man younger than 30 with Graves' hyperthyroidism. CDR3s include the opening cysteine and the closing phenylalanine or tryptophan. Fields, in order: J gene, D gene, clone size, CDR3 length, V gene, CDR3 DNA, CDR3 protein. A D gene is named only where the DNA matches it firmly. Size values are once, few and many counts, or a class for expanded clones, and some rows have none.

J gene: TRBJ1-4
D gene: .
clone size: many
CDR3 length: 14
V gene: TRBV2
CDR3 DNA: TGTGCCAGCAGCTCCGGGATCGGCAATGAAAAACTGTTTTTT
CDR3 protein: CASSSGIGNEKLFF

J gene: TRBJ2-7
D gene: TRBD2
clone size: once
CDR3 length: 16
V gene: TRBV6-1
CDR3 DNA: TGTGCCAGCAGCCGAGGCGGGACTAGCGGAAGTTCAGAGCAGTACTTC
CDR3 protein: CASSRGGTSGSSEQYF

J gene: TRBJ2-3
D gene: TRBD2
clone size: .
CDR3 length: 17
V gene: TRBV15
CDR3 DNA: TGTGCCACCAGCAGAGATCGGGCGGCGCGGGAGGGAGATACGCAGTATTTT
CDR3 protein: CATSRDRAAREGDTQYF

J gene: TRBJ1-1
D gene: .
clone size: few
CDR3 length: 13
V gene: TRBV12-3/TRBV12-4
CDR3 DNA: TGTGCCAGCAGTTTCAGTTCGCGCACTGAAGCTTTCTTT
CDR3 protein: CASSFSSRTEAFF

J gene: TRBJ2-2
D gene: .
clone size: many
CDR3 length: 13
V gene: TRBV29-1
CDR3 DNA: TGCAGCGTTGAACAGGGAGCGGGCGGGGAGCTGTTTTTT
CDR3 protein: CSVEQGAGGELFF

J gene: TRBJ1-1
D gene: .
clone size: .
CDR3 length: 14
V gene: TRBV19
CDR3 DNA: TGTGCCAGTAGTTTGAAGGCCGGGTACACTGAAGCTTTCTTT
CDR3 protein: CASSLKAGYTEAFF

J gene: TRBJ1-1
D gene: .
clone size: few
CDR3 length: 13
V gene: TRBV12-3/TRBV12-4
CDR3 DNA: TGTGCCAGCATTTTGCTTGGGGGCACTGAAGCTTTCTTT
CDR3 protein: CASILLGGTEAFF

J gene: TRBJ2-7
D gene: .
clone size: .
CDR3 length: 14
V gene: TRBV14
CDR3 DNA: TGTGCCAGCAGCAGTCAGGGGCCCCGCTACGAGCAGTACTTC
CDR3 protein: CASSSQGPRYEQYF

J gene: TRBJ1-6
D gene: TRBD1
clone size: few
CDR3 length: 13
V gene: TRBV7-6
CDR3 DNA: TGTGCCAGCAGTGGGACAGCTTATTCACCCCTCCACTTT
CDR3 protein: CASSGTAYSPLHF

J gene: TRBJ1-1
D gene: .
clone size: few
CDR3 length: 12
V gene: TRBV29-1
CDR3 DNA: TGCAGCGTTGAGGGGTTTGTTACTGAAGCTTTCTTT
CDR3 protein: CSVEGFVTEAFF

J gene: TRBJ2-7
D gene: .
clone size: .
CDR3 length: 15
V gene: TRBV7-8
CDR3 DNA: TGTGCCAGCAGCCTCCTAATGGGCCAGGGCTACGAGCAGTACTTC
CDR3 protein: CASSLLMGQGYEQYF

J gene: TRBJ1-2
D gene: TRBD1
clone size: .
CDR3 length: 15
V gene: TRBV10-3
CDR3 DNA: TGTGCCAGCAGTTTCAGGACAGGGAACCTATATGGCTACACCTTC
CDR3 protein: CASSFRTGNLYGYTF

J gene: TRBJ2-5
D gene: TRBD1
clone size: .
CDR3 length: 14
V gene: TRBV7-6
CDR3 DNA: TGTGCCAGCAGCCTCGGGACAGGGTTTGAGACCCAGTACTTC
CDR3 protein: CASSLGTGFETQYF

J gene: TRBJ1-5
D gene: .
clone size: .
CDR3 length: 12
V gene: TRBV29-1
CDR3 DNA: TGCAGCAGTGAAGGGAGGCATCAGCCCCAGCATTTT
CDR3 protein: CSSEGRHQPQHF

J gene: TRBJ2-6
D gene: .
clone size: .
CDR3 length: 12
V gene: TRBV7-2
CDR3 DNA: TGTGCCAGCAGCCTCTCCGGGACAGTCCTGACTTTC
CDR3 protein: CASSLSGTVLTF

J gene: TRBJ1-2
D gene: TRBD1
clone size: .
CDR3 length: 17
V gene: TRBV10-3
CDR3 DNA: TGTGCCATCAGATCCGGGACAGGGGGCGCTCGGGACTATGGCTACACCTTC
CDR3 protein: CAIRSGTGGARDYGYTF

J gene: TRBJ1-3
D gene: TRBD1
clone size: .
CDR3 length: 16
V gene: TRBV7-9
CDR3 DNA: TGTGCCAGCAGGGGGGGACAGGGAGAATCTGGAAACACCATATATTTT
CDR3 protein: CASRGGQGESGNTIYF

J gene: TRBJ2-7
D gene: TRBD2
clone size: few
CDR3 length: 16
V gene: TRBV19
CDR3 DNA: TGTGCCAGTAGTTTTTGGACTAGCGGTGCCGCCTACGAGCAGTACTTC
CDR3 protein: CASSFWTSGAAYEQYF

J gene: TRBJ2-7
D gene: TRBD2
clone size: .
CDR3 length: 15
V gene: TRBV9
CDR3 DNA: TGTGCCAGCAGCGGTGACGGGAGGGCCCCCTACGAGCAGTACTTC
CDR3 protein: CASSGDGRAPYEQYF

J gene: TRBJ2-1
D gene: TRBD2
clone size: .
CDR3 length: 15
V gene: TRBV11-1
CDR3 DNA: TGTGCCAGCAGCGTACTAGCGGGAGGGGAAAATGAGCAGTTCTTC
CDR3 protein: CASSVLAGGENEQFF

J gene: TRBJ2-5
D gene: .
clone size: .
CDR3 length: 11
V gene: TRBV10-3
CDR3 DNA: TGTGCCATCAGCGCGGAAGAGACCCAGTACTTC
CDR3 protein: CAISAEETQYF

J gene: TRBJ2-1
D gene: TRBD2
clone size: .
CDR3 length: 15
V gene: TRBV20-1
CDR3 DNA: TGCAGTGCCATCATCGGGACTAGCGGATACAATGAGCAGTTCTTC
CDR3 protein: CSAIIGTSGYNEQFF

J gene: TRBJ1-3
D gene: .
clone size: .
CDR3 length: 12
V gene: TRBV7-2
CDR3 DNA: TGTGCCAGCAGCCGGGACTGGAACACCATATATTTT
CDR3 protein: CASSRDWNTIYF

J gene: TRBJ2-5
D gene: TRBD2
clone size: few
CDR3 length: 15
V gene: TRBV5-1
CDR3 DNA: TGCGCCAGCAGCTTGGAGGGCGGGAGAGGAGAGACCCAGTACTTC
CDR3 protein: CASSLEGGRGETQYF

J gene: TRBJ2-5
D gene: TRBD1
clone size: .
CDR3 length: 14
V gene: TRBV7-2
CDR3 DNA: TGTGCCAGCAGTTTCAGGGGACAGGGAAAGACCCAGTACTTC
CDR3 protein: CASSFRGQGKTQYF

J gene: TRBJ2-5
D gene: .
clone size: many
CDR3 length: 12
V gene: TRBV29-1
CDR3 DNA: TGCAGCGTTGAACAGGGGGGAGAGACCCAGTACTTC
CDR3 protein: CSVEQGGETQYF

J gene: TRBJ1-3
D gene: TRBD1
clone size: .
CDR3 length: 16
V gene: TRBV5-1
CDR3 DNA: TGCGCCAGCAGCCCTGGGGACAGGGCACCCGGAAACACCATATATTTT
CDR3 protein: CASSPGDRAPGNTIYF